This T cell receptor (beta chain) appears in the sequencing data of a study of human T cells and chemical hapten exposure (dated by TCRdb to about 2021). Some background on the complete study: For sensitization, 2% DPC in acetone was applied to a 2 cm by 2 cm area of upper inner arm skin. Twenty-nine alopecia patients provided blood for TCR sequencing at one to four time points (pre-sensitization, 2, 6 and 24 weeks). Libraries were pooled for sequencing, and variation in per-sample TCR yields was attributed mainly to small differences in library volumes within the pool. Blood samples were taken from patients before sensitization (week 0) and at 2, 6 and about 24 weeks after DPC sensitization. Patch testing was done on the upper back using Finn chambers containing 0.01% DPC, and results were scored after 6 days according to International Contact Dermatitis Research Group standards. Throughout the roughly 23-week study period, patients were also given weekly therapeutic DPC doses on the scalp. The patient cohort, mostly female, included alopecia areata with under or over 50% scalp involvement, alopecia totalis and alopecia universalis. This study followed changes in the peripheral blood TCR repertoire in vivo during primary and secondary sensitization of alopecia patients to the hapten diphenylcyclopropenone (DPC).

Receptor libraries were prepared by RACE. The reads were generated on a NextSeq 500. During library preparation, unique molecular identifiers were attached to individual cDNA molecules so that TCRs could be counted in a quantitative, reproducible way. For every blood RNA sample, sequencing covered both the TCR alpha and TCR beta chains. Concerning the study's data processing: Samples had a median of approximately 93,000 TCRs, with a range from about 20,000 to 690,600. The Decombinator software suite was used to annotate V, J and CDR3 in the TCR reads. For the PS versus PT1 abundance plots, all samples were subsampled to the same number of TCRs (28,000). Expanded TCRs were defined as absent before sensitization and observed at least eight times at the 2-week time point. TCRdb reworked the public reads: Q25 trimming with fastp, MiXCR clone assembly, productive beta chains retained. Every distinct CDR3 protein forms one entry, paired with its most common genes and DNA. The V and J calls were not made by the authors but by TCRdb's processing. This sample comprises about 82,000 distinct CDR3 sequences, around 13% of them detected only once. The ten largest clonotypes hold roughly 5.7% of the sample.

In its sample, this clonotype was seen many times. The clone's antigen remains unknown. Base-call qualities are not available, and no considerably larger clone is one nucleotide away. Results and caveats for the whole study, not just this receptor: Compared with pre-sensitization or healthy control sets, expanded TCRs formed significantly more large CDR3 similarity clusters, which is consistent with antigen-driven responses. The number of PT1 expanded TCRs positively correlated with patch test score, significant at thresholds 8, 16 and 32 but not 4. Because all patients had alopecia, a presumed autoimmune disease, the immune response of the patients might differ from that of healthy individuals. DPC sensitization did not change the number of TCRs with a frequency above 1 in 1000, and there was no evidence of changes in global repertoire structure. Repeated subsampling changed both the strength of the expansion versus patch-test correlation and the threshold at which the correlation became significant.

From V the trimming removes 7 bases and from J it removes 0 bases, while the gene matches leave 7 bases of the junction unaccounted for. CDR1 WSHSY and CDR2 SAAADI are derived from the germline V gene. The CDR3 covers 15 residues, taking in both the cysteine and the phenylalanine. Only CDR3 DNA remains: 45 bases, in frame from the first base. Interpreted using the paper, the time point label stands for: patch test 3, about 24 weeks after DPC sensitization. The sample's treatment or condition label is to be understood as: therapeutic diphenylcyclopropenone sensitization with weekly scalp DPC. At every patch-test visit, the blood draw took place before the patch test was put on. Eligible patients were aged 18 to 70, diagnosed with alopecia, deemed suitable for DPC therapy, and excluded if pregnant. Unfractionated whole blood was collected in Tempus Blood RNA tubes, and total RNA was extracted from that blood.

Sequences were derived from whole blood, sampled in connection with sensitization to the hapten diphenylcyclopropenone (DPC). This sequence originates from a woman aged 45-65 years with alopecia areata. Some clones in this sample may be carry-over from other donors' samples. The chain couples TRBV10-2 to TRBJ2-3; 7 middle bases align to TRBD1. The CDR3 region: CASTKGASSTDTQYF. In nucleotide form, the sequence is TGCGCCAGCACCAAGGGGGCTTCTAGCACAGATACGCAGTATTTT.